This T cell receptor (beta chain) was obtained from a study of T cell changes during pregnancy in multiple sclerosis. The CDR3 sequence is 11 residues long. The V end was cut by 8 bases, the J end by 9 bases, with 11 bases between. From germline, CDR1 is SGHTA and CDR2 FQGTGA. Produced via immunoSEQ multiplex PCR; TCRdb's table is partial and in-frame only. Of tens of thousands of clones in the sample, 92% were seen once. The receptor was derived from a female donor in good health, enrolled as a control in a pregnancy study. This rearrangement joins TRBV7-3 to TRBJ2-1; D unclear. Material: CD4+ T cells from peripheral blood mononuclear cells, obtained after pregnancy. Written as DNA, the CDR3 is TGTGCCAGCCGTCATCAGTCTGAGCAGTTCTTC. As protein: CASRHQSEQFF. The full variable domain, with the rest looked up from reference TRBV7-3 and TRBJ2-1, is GAGVSQTPSNKVTEKGKYVELRCDPISGHTALYWYRQSLGQGPEFLIYFQGTGAADDSGLPNDRFFAVRPEGSVSTLKIQRTERGDSAVYLCASRHQSEQFFGPGTRLTVL.